Below, one T cell receptor (beta chain) is given with its context. The length of the CDR3 is 15 residues. CDR1 and CDR2 from the germline V gene are GTSNPN and SVGIG (reference sequence). Trimming took off 1 base at V and 2 bases at J, with 15 bases between the two ends. The source of the sample is a study of shared clonotypes between healthy human individuals. Across the whole study: Each donor had three CD4 naive, three CD4 memory, two CD8 naive and one CD8 memory plate.

CD45RO-negative cells were positively selected for CCR7, leaving out terminally differentiated effector memory CD45RA+ cells. Among the donors, all were Caucasian adults who lived in Nashville, Tennessee. Clones were sequenced by immunoSEQ multiplex PCR, and TCRdb holds only the in-frame ones, with some missing. This sample carries about 870,000 clones, about 92% of them seen once, and the ten largest clones take approximately 25%. This chain links TRBV30 with TRBJ2-7, with no clear D. The receptor's source is a man aged 25 to 45 in good health. Sample: naive CD8+ T cells sorted from blood. CDR3 loop: CAWSGGSAGAYEQYF. DNA for the CDR3: TGTGCCTGGAGTGGTGGATCGGCAGGAGCCTACGAGCAGTACTTC. The variable domain in full, with the rest retrieved from reference TRBV30 and TRBJ2-7, is SQTIHQWPATLVQPVGSPLSLECTVEGTSNPNLYWYRQAAGRGLQLLFYSVGIGQISSEVPQNLSASRPQDRQFILSSKKLLLSDSGFYLCAWSGGSAGAYEQYFGPGTRLTVT.